A selection of T cell receptor beta chains follows, all from one sample in a study of response to subunit inactivated influenza vaccine. TCRdb itself ran the RT-PCR reads through MiXCR, one entry per CDR3 protein. The sample records around 530,000 distinct CDR3 sequences, 16% being singletons. This specimen consisted of CD4+ T cells sorted from PBMCs, obtained roughly 24 months after vaccination. The receptors here all came from a man aged 45 to 70 who received an inactivated influenza vaccine. Each CDR3 is given with its conserved first and last residue. Fields, in order: D gene, clone size, J gene, V gene, CDR3 DNA, CDR3 protein. A D gene is named only where the DNA matches it firmly. A row's size may be missing; if present it is once, few, many or a size class.

TRBD2	.	TRBJ2-5	TRBV5-1	TGCGCCAGCAGCAAAGGGACTAGCGGGGAGACCCAGTACTTC	CASSKGTSGETQYF
.	few	TRBJ1-1	TRBV12-3/TRBV12-4	TGTGCCAGCACCCCATGGGTGGGGGCCACTGAAGCTTTCTTT	CASTPWVGATEAFF
.	.	TRBJ2-5	TRBV20-1	TGCAGTGCTACCCCACAAGGAGTGGAGACCCAGTACTTC	CSATPQGVETQYF
.	few	TRBJ2-1	TRBV6-2/TRBV6-3	TGTGCCAGCAGACGAAGACAGGTAACCGCGAGCTCCTACAATGAGCAGTTCTTC	CASRRRQVTASSYNEQFF
.	.	TRBJ2-7	TRBV21-1	TGTGCCAGCAGATTCCAGACTAGCGGGAGCTCCTACGAGCAGTACTTC	CASRFQTSGSSYEQYF
.	many	TRBJ2-1	TRBV7-9	TGTGCCAGCAGCTTGTTTGTTGACAATGAGCAGTTCTTC	CASSLFVDNEQFF
.	many	TRBJ2-7	TRBV29-1	TGCAGCGTTGAAGAGGGTCGGGGCAACGAGCAGTACTTC	CSVEEGRGNEQYF
.	few	TRBJ2-7	TRBV10-3	TGTGCCATCAGTGAGAGGGTCCTCAAAGGTTACGAGCAGTACTTC	CAISERVLKGYEQYF
.	.	TRBJ2-7	TRBV29-1	TGCAGCGTTGTTGCGAGGAGTCAGTACTTC	CSVVARSQYF
.	few	TRBJ2-7	TRBV28	TGTGCCAGCAGCCTGTTTGGCGGAAGTAGTGTTTCCTACGAGCAGTACTTC	CASSLFGGSSVSYEQYF
.	many	TRBJ2-7	TRBV12-3/TRBV12-4	TGTGCCAGCAGTGCCAGAACGAGACAGTCATCCTACGAGCAGTACTTC	CASSARTRQSSYEQYF
.	few	TRBJ2-5	TRBV7-7	TGTGCCAGCAGCCATGGACCCAGGGAGACCCAGTACTTC	CASSHGPRETQYF
.	few	TRBJ1-5	TRBV19	TGTGCCAGTAGTATATCCCAATCGGCTCACCAGCCCCAGCATTTT	CASSISQSAHQPQHF
.	many	TRBJ1-1	TRBV12-3/TRBV12-4	TGTGCCACCAGCCACCCGGGGGCCGTTTTCGGCACTGAAGCTTTCTTT	CATSHPGAVFGTEAFF
TRBD2	many	TRBJ2-1	TRBV7-9	TGTGCCAGCAGCGCAAGAGGACTAGCGGGAGCGGGTGAGCAGTTCTTC	CASSARGLAGAGEQFF
TRBD2	.	TRBJ2-5	TRBV3-1	TGTGCCAGCAGCCGAAGGGGCAGCGGGGGTAGAAAGACCCAGTACTTC	CASSRRGSGGRKTQYF
.	.	TRBJ1-1	TRBV6-1	TGTGCCAGCTTCCCGCTGGTACGGAACACTGAAGCTTTCTTT	CASFPLVRNTEAFF
TRBD1	.	TRBJ2-1	TRBV11-2	TGTGCCAGCAGACGAGTGGCCCGACAGGGGGGATCCTACAATGAGCAGTTCTTC	CASRRVARQGGSYNEQFF
TRBD2	few	TRBJ2-3	TRBV2	TGTGCCAGCAGTGAAGCTAGCGGGACAAGCACAGATACGCAGTATTTT	CASSEASGTSTDTQYF
TRBD2	.	TRBJ2-3	TRBV28	TGTGCCAGCAGTTTAGCAGGGAGGGCTAAGACAGATACGCAGTATTTT	CASSLAGRAKTDTQYF
.	few	TRBJ2-5	TRBV27	TGTGCCAGGTCGCAAGAGACCCAGTACTTC	CARSQETQYF
TRBD1	.	TRBJ2-5	TRBV14	TGTGCCAGCAGCCAGAGGACAGGGGCGTTCACGGAGACCCAGTACTTC	CASSQRTGAFTETQYF